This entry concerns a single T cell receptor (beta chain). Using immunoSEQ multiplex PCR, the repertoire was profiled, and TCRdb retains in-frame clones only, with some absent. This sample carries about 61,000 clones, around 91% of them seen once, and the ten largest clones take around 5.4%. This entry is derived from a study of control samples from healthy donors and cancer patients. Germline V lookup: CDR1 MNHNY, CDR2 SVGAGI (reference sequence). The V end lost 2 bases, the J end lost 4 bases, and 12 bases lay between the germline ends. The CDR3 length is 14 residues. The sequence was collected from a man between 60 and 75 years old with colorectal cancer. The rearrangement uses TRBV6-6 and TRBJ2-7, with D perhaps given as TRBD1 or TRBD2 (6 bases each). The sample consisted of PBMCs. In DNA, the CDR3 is TGTGCCAGCAGTTACCGGGGGCAGACTTACGAGCAGTACTTC. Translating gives CASSYRGQTYEQYF.